This T cell receptor beta chain came from a study of metastatic and nonmetastatic thyroid tumors. Study-level findings and limits: Within blood and tumor, benign nodules reportedly had significantly lower TCR beta diversity than malignant thyroid tumors did.

CDR1 SGHTS and CDR2 YDEGEE come from the germline V gene. The CDR3 is 15 amino acids. The junction had 7 bases not matched to a gene; V was cut back by 4 bases and J by 2 bases. Authors' processing steps: Clinicopathological groups of papillary thyroid cancer showed CDR3 differences that were used to build a distant-metastasis classifier. TCRdb re-clonotyped the PCR reads via MiXCR. The V and J calls were determined by TCRdb, not by the authors. Found here are 25,000 to 30,000 clones, less than 25% of them singletons; the top ten hold approximately 25%. This clone has ten or more counts. Its specificity is unknown. None of the patients had undergone any treatment ahead of thyroid surgery.

The sample consisted of blood. This sequence joins TRBV5-8 and TRBJ1-1, with 8 bases fitting TRBD1. The clonotype originates from a male donor with papillary thyroid cancer or a benign thyroid nodule (not recorded which). Some clones in this sample may be carry-over from other donors' samples. This CDR3 reads CASSRTGQGNTEAFF. CDR3 DNA sequence: TGTGCCAGCAGCCGTACAGGACAGGGTAACACTGAAGCTTTCTTT. Full variable domain (remainder filled in from reference TRBV5-8 and TRBJ1-1): EAGVTQSPTHLIKTRGQQATLRCSPISGHTSVYWYQQALGLGLQFLLWYDEGEERNRGNFPPRFSGRQFPNYSSELNVNALELEDSALYLCASSRTGQGNTEAFFGQGTRLTVV.